Presented here are 12 T cell receptor beta chains from one specimen sequenced in a study of OX40 agonist ivuxolimab in advanced cancers. Sequencing was performed with immunoSEQ multiplex PCR; in TCRdb, only in-frame clones are kept and a portion is missing. The sample includes about 72,000 clones, 87% of them seen just once. This material consisted of CD4+ or CD8+ T cells sorted from blood, taken in a trial of the OX40 agonist ivuxolimab. The receptors here all came from an adult with an advanced solid tumor such as melanoma, head and neck, liver or kidney cancer.

To note about this clone: Other DNA sequences within the sample encode an identical CDR3. The rearrangement joins TRBV11-1 to TRBJ2-2, with D hard to call. Between the trimmed V and J ends, which lost 1 base and 2 bases, there was a span of 8 bases. Germline lookup yields CDR1 SGHAT and CDR2 FQDESV (reference sequence). This CDR3 is built from 15 residues. The CDR3 DNA reads TGTGCCAGCAGCTTAGTGCAAACAAACACCGGGGAGCTGTTTTTT. Translating it yields CASSLVQTNTGELFF.

V and J are TRBV6-6 and TRBJ1-5, with D perhaps matching TRBD1 (6 bases). The germline V and J ends were trimmed by 2 bases and 2 bases, with 13 bases remaining between them. The germline V gene encodes CDR1 MNHNY and CDR2 SVGAGI (reference sequence). The CDR3 totals 16 residues. The CDR3 DNA is TGTGCCAGCAGTTACGGGGACAAAGGAGGCAATCAGCCCCAGCATTTT. Translated, it gives CASSYGDKGGNQPQHF.

V is TRBV11-2 and J is TRBJ2-1; TRBD1 is a possible D gene (6 bases). V lost 2 bases and J 8 bases, leaving 13 bases between the germline ends. Germline CDR1 is SGHAT and CDR2 is FQNNGV. This CDR3 spans 14 amino acids. CDR3 bases: TGTGCCAGCAGCTTACGGCAGGGGAGTGATGAGCAGTTCTTC. It is translated as CASSLRQGSDEQFF.

This sequence joins TRBV7-8 and TRBJ1-5; D is unresolved. The CDR3 has 15 amino acids. V was clipped by 1 base and J by 4 bases, with 11 bases between them. Germline V gene sequence: CDR1 SGHVS, CDR2 FQNEAQ. In nucleotides, the CDR3 is TGTGCCAGCAGCTTAGGCCCCCGACAAAATCAGCCCCAGCATTTT. Translated: CASSLGPRQNQPQHF.

This clone appeared a single time. V is TRBV11-2 and J is TRBJ2-7; 7 nucleotides align to TRBD1. The V gene end was trimmed by 3 bases and the J gene end by 3 bases; junction bases not matched to a gene: 5. The CDR3 contains 14 residues. CDR1 and CDR2 from the germline V gene are SGHAT and FQNNGV. The CDR3, as DNA: TGTGCCAGCAGCTTCAACCGACAGGGCTACGAGCAGTACTTC. The encoded protein is CASSFNRQGYEQYF.

This chain uses TRBV5-8 with TRBJ1-1; D remains ambiguous. The CDR3 has 12 residues. The germline V and J ends were trimmed by 5 bases and 1 base, with 6 bases remaining between them. Per germline, CDR1 SGHTS and CDR2 YDEGEE. The CDR3 DNA follows: TGTGCCAGCAGATGGGAGAACACTGAAGCTTTCTTT. Translation: CASRWENTEAFF.

Only one count was recorded for this clone. V usage is TRBV7-6 and J usage is TRBJ2-1; 9 bases map to TRBD2. Trimming cost V 2 bases and J 2 bases; bases outside gene matches: 16. The CDR3 runs 20 residues. The germline V gene encodes CDR1 SGHVS and CDR2 FNYEAQ. In DNA form, the CDR3 reads TGTGCCAGCAGCTTACCCCCAGCTGGTAGCGGGAGAATCACCTACAATGAGCAGTTCTTC. This codes for CASSLPPAGSGRITYNEQFF.

This rearrangement joins TRBV5-1 to TRBJ2-5, with D tentatively TRBD1 (6 bases). With 5 bases removed from V and 4 bases from J, the gap between germline ends came to 12 bases. The germline V gene encodes CDR1 SGHRS and CDR2 YFSETQ. The length of the CDR3 is 13 residues. This chain's CDR3 is CASRRTVPETQYF. The CDR3 coding sequence is TGCGCCAGCAGGCGGACAGTACCAGAGACCCAGTACTTC. Full variable domain (rest looked up from reference TRBV5-1 and TRBJ2-5): KAGVTQTPRYLIKTRGQQVTLSCSPISGHRSVSWYQQTPGQGLQFLFEYFSETQRNKGNFPGRFSGRQFSNSRSEMNVSTLELGDSALYLCASRRTVPETQYFGPGTRLLVL.

Only one count was recorded for this clone. This sequence joins TRBV28 and TRBJ2-2, with D maybe TRBD1 (5 bases). Trimming stripped 6 bases from V and 10 bases from J, with 15 bases between. This CDR3 spans 13 amino acids. The germline CDR1 and CDR2 sequences are MDHEN and SYDVKM. The CDR3: CASRVQGAKELFF. The CDR3 DNA is TGTGCCAGCAGGGTTCAAGGGGCGAAGGAGCTGTTTTTT.

The chain links TRBV19 to TRBJ1-5, with D hard to call. CDR1 LNHDA and CDR2 SQIVND come from the germline V gene (reference sequence). CDR3 length equals 12 residues. Trimming left V 3 bases short and J 4 bases short, with 4 bases between. CDR3 in DNA: TGTGCCAGTAGTATCCAAAATCAGCCCCAGCATTTT. This translates into CASSIQNQPQHF.

This chain joins TRBV10-2 and TRBJ1-1, with D tentatively TRBD1 (5 bases). The CDR3 runs 14 residues. Trimming removed 4 bases from V and 2 bases from J, with 11 bases in between. Germline loops: CDR1 WSHSY, CDR2 SAAADI. The CDR3 region has the DNA TGCGCCAGCAGTGCTTGGACAAGTAACACTGAAGCTTTCTTT. Encoded protein: CASSAWTSNTEAFF.

The chain links TRBV5-8 to TRBJ1-5; possible D gene TRBD1, 5 bases. Trimming shortened V by 6 bases and J by 6 bases, and 22 bases separated the two germline ends. The CDR3 runs 16 residues. CDR1 SGHTS and CDR2 YDEGEE come from the germline V gene. The CDR3 here is CASTRSWQGGIQPQHF. In DNA form, the CDR3 reads TGTGCCAGCACCCGGTCGTGGCAGGGAGGAATTCAGCCCCAGCATTTT.